The 22 T cell receptor beta chains listed next were all sequenced from one sample in a study of cytomegalovirus exposure and HLA in healthy donors. It was with 60 Vbeta and 13 Jbeta primers that the PCR ran. Clones were read by immunoSEQ multiplex PCR, and TCRdb kept only the in-frame ones, dropping some. The repertoire includes about 150,000 clones, around 80% of them detected once, and over 1.5% sits in the top ten. Sequenced: PBMCs. The receptors were gathered from a man aged 35 to 55 in good health and CMV-seronegative.

This chain uses TRBV28 with TRBJ2-1, with D hard to call. Looked up from germline, CDR1 is MDHEN and CDR2 is SYDVKM. Trimming removed 1 base at V and 0 bases at J, with 10 bases between. The CDR3 covers 16 residues. The CDR3 nucleotides are TGTGCCAGCAGTTTATATCGGGTATCCTCCTACAATGAGCAGTTCTTC. It is translated as CASSLYRVSSYNEQFF.

V gene TRBV5-1 combines with J gene TRBJ2-7, with unresolved D. CDR3 size: 13 residues. Trimming removed 1 base from V and 0 bases from J, with 5 bases in between. Germline values: CDR1 SGHRS, CDR2 YFSETQ. The DNA for the CDR3 is TGCGCCAGCAGCTTGACGGGCTCCTACGAGCAGTACTTC. Residues: CASSLTGSYEQYF.

This clone showed up just once. J is TRBJ2-5 and V is TRBV30, with 10 nucleotides matching TRBD1. The J call may be in error: the DNA end matches TRBJ2-7 better. CDR1 GTSNPN and CDR2 SVGIG come from the germline V gene (reference sequence). This CDR3 has 15 residues. The CDR3 protein is CAWTVPGTGAYEQYF. The CDR3 coding sequence is TGTGCCTGGACCGTCCCCGGGACAGGGGCCTACGAGCAGTACTTC.

A note on this clone: The junction departs from germline at one end; a sequencing error may be responsible. V gene TRBV7-9 combines with J gene TRBJ1-5; D is unresolved. The CDR3 length is 14 residues. Germline V gives CDR1 SEHNR, CDR2 FQNEAQ (reference sequence). The CDR3 nucleotides are TGTTCCAGCAGCCCCGGAGGGCAAAATCAGCCCCAGCATTTT. This codes for CSSSPGGQNQPQHF. Combining the CDR3 with reference TRBV7-9 and TRBJ1-5 gives the whole variable domain DTGVSQNPRHKITKRGQNVTFRCDPISEHNRLYWYRQTLGQGPEFLTYFQNEAQLEKSRLLSDRFSAERPKGSFSTLEIQRTEQGDSAMYLCSSSPGGQNQPQHFGDGTRLSIL.

This chain joins TRBV10-2 and TRBJ1-4; D perhaps matches TRBD1 (5 bases). CDR1 WSHSY and CDR2 SAAADI come from the germline V gene. Trimming left V 2 bases short and J 8 bases short, with 12 bases between. The CDR3 extends over 14 amino acids. CDR3 sequence: CASSEGGVGEKLFF. Here the CDR3 DNA reads TGCGCCAGCAGTGAGGGGGGGGTCGGGGAAAAACTGTTTTTT.

This clone came up once. The chain recombines TRBV10-2 with TRBJ2-7, with D perhaps matching TRBD2 (5 bases). The germline V gene encodes CDR1 WSHSY and CDR2 SAAADI. This CDR3 spans 16 amino acids. Trimming removed 3 bases at V and 2 bases at J, with 17 bases between. The CDR3 coding sequence is TGCGCCAGCAGTGATTTGGCGGGTCGGACCCCCTACGAGCAGTACTTC. It is translated as CASSDLAGRTPYEQYF.

Here the CDR3 DNA reads TGTGCCAGCAGCTCGGTGACTAGCGGGGTAGAGCAGTTCTTC. Protein sequence: CASSSVTSGVEQFF. The chain combines TRBV11-2 with TRBJ2-1; TRBD2 matches at 11 bases. Per germline, CDR1 SGHAT and CDR2 FQNNGV. J gave up 10 bases and V 4 bases, and 6 bases lay outside the gene matches. CDR3 length: 14 residues.

The chain recombines TRBV19 with TRBJ2-5; 7 bases align to TRBD1. Germline CDR1 reads LNHDA; CDR2 reads SQIVND (reference sequence). J was trimmed by 2 bases and V by 5 bases; bases with no gene match: 8. CDR3 length equals 15 residues. This CDR3 is CASSGRQGGQETQYF. CDR3 nucleotide sequence: TGTGCCAGTAGTGGTCGACAGGGTGGGCAAGAGACCCAGTACTTC. Full variable domain (remainder filled in from reference TRBV19 and TRBJ2-5): DGGITQSPKYLFRKEGQNVTLSCEQNLNHDAMYWYRQDPGQGLRLIYYSQIVNDFQKGDIAEGYSVSREKKESFPLTVTSAQKNPTAFYLCASSGRQGGQETQYFGPGTRLLVL.

V usage is TRBV27 and J usage is TRBJ1-2; 7 nucleotides agree with TRBD1. The length of the CDR3 is 14 residues. V shed 2 bases and J 4 bases; nucleotides not matched to a gene: 4. CDR1 and CDR2 from the germline V gene are MNHEY and SMNVEV (reference sequence). Here the CDR3 reads CASSLRGRGYGYTF. CDR3 in DNA: TGTGCCAGCAGTTTAAGGGGGCGAGGCTATGGCTACACCTTC.

The chain carries TRBV6-1 and TRBJ2-1; the match to TRBD2 covers 9 bases. This CDR3 is built from 17 residues. Germline V CDR1 and CDR2: MNHNS, SASEGT. J was trimmed by 2 bases and V by 2 bases; bases with no gene match: 7. This CDR3 reads CASSETPAGGPYNEQFF. The DNA of the CDR3 is TGTGCCAGCAGTGAAACCCCAGCGGGGGGCCCCTACAATGAGCAGTTCTTC.

The gene calls are TRBV5-1 and TRBJ2-5; 10 bases agree with TRBD1. The V segment lost 4 bases and the J segment 5 bases; nucleotides outside the gene matches: 5. The CDR3 runs to 14 residues. The germline V gene has CDR1 SGHRS and CDR2 YFSETQ. DNA of the CDR3: TGCGCCAGCAGCGTGACAGGGGGCTCCGAGACCCAGTACTTC. As protein: CASSVTGGSETQYF.

The V and J genes are TRBV7-6 and TRBJ2-3; no clear D. Trimming removed 4 bases from V and 8 bases from J, with 13 bases in between. CDR3 size: 13 residues. Per the germline V gene, CDR1 is SGHVS and CDR2 is FNYEAQ. The CDR3 sequence: CASSYSADGTQYF. DNA for the CDR3: TGTGCCAGCAGCTACTCCGCCGATGGTACGCAGTATTTT.

For the CDR3, the DNA is TGTGCCAGCAGCCGCGGACTAACGGGAGACTACAATGAGCAGTTCTTC. Amino acids: CASSRGLTGDYNEQFF. The chain has TRBV7-9 and TRBJ2-1; tentative D call: TRBD2 (6 bases). CDR3 length equals 16 residues. The V gene's germline CDR1 is SEHNR and CDR2 FQNEAQ (reference sequence). V was pared by 5 bases and J by 3 bases, with 17 bases between.

V is TRBV27 and J is TRBJ1-6; D not resolved. Germline V CDR1 and CDR2: MNHEY, SMNVEV (reference sequence). V lost 0 bases and J lost 3, with 12 bases in between. CDR3 length equals 17 residues. CDR3 DNA sequence: TGTGCCAGCAGTTTATCGAGCGTCCGAGACTATAATTCACCCCTCCACTTT. Its translation: CASSLSSVRDYNSPLHF.

The chain carries TRBV28 and TRBJ2-5; a weak D match, TRBD1 (6 bases). Per germline, CDR1 MDHEN and CDR2 SYDVKM. The CDR3 is 16 residues long. The V end lost 5 bases, the J end lost 8 bases, and 24 bases lay between the germline ends. CDR3 in amino acids: CASSRYFTGIKDTQYF. The DNA for the CDR3 is TGTGCCAGCAGTCGCTACTTTACAGGGATCAAGGACACCCAGTACTTC.

This clone was seen repeatedly, ten times or more. The rearrangement links TRBV7-9 to TRBJ1-5, with TRBD1 as a possible D gene (5 bases). Germline V gene sequence: CDR1 SEHNR, CDR2 FQNEAQ (reference sequence). Trimming removed 1 base at V and 0 bases at J, with 7 bases between. The CDR3 spans 15 residues. This CDR3 reads CASSLGGYSNQPQHF. For the CDR3, the DNA is TGTGCCAGCAGCTTAGGGGGCTATAGCAATCAGCCCCAGCATTTT.

The chain links TRBV12-5 to TRBJ2-5, with 7 bases matching TRBD1. The J call may not be correct, given that the DNA end is closer to TRBJ2-7. Germline CDR1 is LGHNT and CDR2 is FRNRAP. CDR3 length: 14 amino acids. This chain's CDR3 is CASGLPDRPYEQYF. In nucleotides, the CDR3 is TGTGCTAGTGGTTTGCCGGACAGGCCCTACGAGCAGTACTTC.

The V and J genes are TRBV5-4 and TRBJ2-1, with 10 bases matching TRBD2. The CDR3 length is 16 residues. Germline V gives CDR1 SGHNT, CDR2 YYREEE (reference sequence). The V segment lost 0 bases and the J segment 4 bases; nucleotides outside the gene matches: 4. CDR3 sequence reads: CASSLGKGLAYNEQFF. Here the CDR3 DNA reads TGTGCCAGCAGCTTGGGCAAGGGACTAGCGTACAATGAGCAGTTCTTC.

CDR3 in amino acids: CASSLGDSDEAFF. For the CDR3, the DNA is TGTGCCAGCAGCTTAGGGGACAGCGATGAAGCTTTCTTT. The chain carries TRBV7-9 and TRBJ1-1; TRBD1 aligns across 7 bases. Trimming took 1 base from V and 7 from J; bases not matched to a gene: 3. This CDR3 is 13 amino acids long. Germline V gene sequence: CDR1 SEHNR, CDR2 FQNEAQ (reference sequence).

This chain joins TRBV5-6 and TRBJ2-3; D is undetermined. Trimming removed 0 bases from V and 2 bases from J, with 10 bases in between. Germline loops: CDR1 SGHDT, CDR2 YYEEEE. The CDR3 consists of 15 residues. As DNA, the CDR3 is TGTGCCAGCAGCTTGGGGCCAGGCCCCACAGATACGCAGTATTTT. Amino acid sequence: CASSLGPGPTDTQYF.

The J gene is TRBJ2-7, the V gene TRBV28; D is possibly TRBD2 (5 bases). The CDR3 sequence is 15 residues long. Between the trimmed V and J ends, which lost 4 bases and 5 bases, there was a span of 18 bases. CDR1 MDHEN and CDR2 SYDVKM come from the germline V gene. The CDR3 DNA reads TGTGCCAGCAGTTACCCCTACCCGGGGTCCCACGAGCAGTACTTC. Its translation is CASSYPYPGSHEQYF.

This sequence joins TRBV7-9 and TRBJ2-7; D might be TRBD2 (6 bases). CDR1 and CDR2 from the germline V gene are SEHNR and FQNEAQ (reference sequence). CDR3 length: 14 residues. Trimming cost V 5 bases and J 0 bases, with 11 bases left between them. The CDR3 sequence is CASSPRTTSYEQYF. As DNA, the CDR3 is TGTGCCAGCAGCCCTAGGACTACCTCCTACGAGCAGTACTTC.